The 15 T cell receptor beta chains below all came from one sample that was sequenced in a study of cytomegalovirus exposure and HLA in healthy donors. Repertoires were generated with immunoSEQ multiplex PCR, while TCRdb's copy carries only in-frame clones and drops some. This table has over 250,000 clones, approximately 86% appearing once. Sequenced: PBMCs. These receptor sequences come from a young woman in good health and CMV-seronegative.

This clone was seen a single time. The genes are TRBV27 and TRBJ2-3; D call uncertain. This CDR3 region has 14 residues. Trimming shortened V by 5 bases and J by 6 bases, and 15 bases separated the two germline ends. Germline values: CDR1 MNHEY, CDR2 SMNVEV (reference sequence). CDR3 DNA: TGTGCCAGCAGTATGGAGTCCCCTTCCGATACGCAGTATTTT. As protein: CASSMESPSDTQYF.

The chain recombines TRBV30 with TRBJ1-2; TRBD1 matches 10 bases. The CDR3 is 15 amino acids. J lost 6 bases, V lost 4 bases, and 11 bases had no gene match. In germline, CDR1 is GTSNPN, CDR2 SVGIG (reference sequence). This CDR3 reads CAWNKGDRGQDGYTF. In DNA form, the CDR3 reads TGTGCCTGGAATAAAGGTGACAGGGGGCAAGATGGCTACACCTTC. Full variable domain (rest looked up from reference TRBV30 and TRBJ1-2): SQTIHQWPATLVQPVGSPLSLECTVEGTSNPNLYWYRQAAGRGLQLLFYSVGIGQISSEVPQNLSASRPQDRQFILSSKKLLLSDSGFYLCAWNKGDRGQDGYTFGSGTRLTVV.

The chain is built from TRBV5-6 and TRBJ2-4, with 8 bases identical to TRBD2. Germline lookup yields CDR1 SGHDT and CDR2 YYEEEE. The CDR3 runs 17 residues. V shed 1 base, J shed 7 bases, and the junction held 13 bases outside the gene matches. Here the CDR3 reads CASSLSASSGHPNIQYF. CDR3 coding DNA: TGTGCCAGCAGCTTGAGTGCTTCTAGCGGGCACCCGAACATTCAGTACTTC.

V and J are TRBV7-6 and TRBJ2-3; 8 bases are shared with TRBD2. V lost 4 bases, J lost 2 bases, and 8 bases stayed unmatched. The CDR3 spans 16 residues. Germline CDR1 reads SGHVS; CDR2 reads FNYEAQ. The CDR3 region has the DNA TGTGCCAGCAGCTCGTTCAGCGGGAGCCACACAGATACGCAGTATTTT. Translating it yields CASSSFSGSHTDTQYF.

V and J are TRBV5-4 and TRBJ2-4; 9 nucleotides match TRBD1. With 4 bases clipped from V and 9 bases from J, the junction kept 8 bases outside the gene matches. CDR1 and CDR2 (germline): SGHNT, YYREEE (reference sequence). The CDR3 is 14 residues long. CDR3 DNA: TGTGCCAGCAGCCGCCGGGACAGGGTGAGCATTCAGTACTTC. Translation gives CASSRRDRVSIQYF.

This clone came up once. This chain joins TRBV6-7 and TRBJ1-5, with a tentative D call TRBD1 (6 bases). TRBV6-7 is placed among ORFs of uncertain function. The CDR3 sequence is 15 residues long. V was cut by 4 bases and J by 0 bases, with 10 bases left in between. For the CDR3, the DNA is TGTGCCAGCAGTTTTCCGGGACATAGCAATCAGCCCCAGCATTTT. Its protein is CASSFPGHSNQPQHF.

The CDR3 reads CASSVYEQYF. CDR3 DNA: TGTGCCAGCTCGGTCTACGAGCAGTACTTC. The chain joins TRBV2 to TRBJ2-7; D unresolved. Looked up from germline, CDR1 is SNHLY and CDR2 is FYNNEI. V shed 8 bases and J shed 3 bases, with 5 bases lying between them. The CDR3 is 10 residues long.

This clone was observed a handful of times. CDR3 nucleotides: TGTGCCAGCAGCTTATATCCGGGGCAGCCCCAGCATTTT. It yields the protein CASSLYPGQPQHF. This chain connects TRBV7-7 to TRBJ1-5; no clear D gene. This CDR3 comprises 13 residues. Looked up from germline, CDR1 is SSHAT and CDR2 is FNYEAQ (reference sequence). Trimming pared 2 bases from V and 7 bases from J, leaving 9 bases between.

The table lists this clone with a count of one. The chain uses TRBV18 and TRBJ2-3; 7 bases are a match to TRBD2. The CDR3 runs to 15 residues. The V gene end was trimmed by 3 bases and the J gene end by 5 bases; junction bases not matched to a gene: 8. Per the germline V gene, CDR1 is KGHSH and CDR2 is LQKENI. The CDR3 loop reads CASSPSGGYGDTQYF. CDR3 bases: TGTGCCAGCTCACCCTCCGGGGGGTATGGAGATACGCAGTATTTT.

V usage is TRBV27 and J usage is TRBJ1-1; possibly TRBD1 for D (5 bases). The CDR3 is 13 residues long. Per germline, CDR1 MNHEY and CDR2 SMNVEV (reference sequence). V gave up 2 bases and J gave up 7 bases, with 11 bases separating them. This CDR3 reads CASSLGRANEAFF. The DNA of the CDR3 is TGTGCCAGCAGTTTAGGCAGGGCGAATGAAGCTTTCTTT.

The chain couples TRBV28 to TRBJ1-1, with 7 bases identical to TRBD1. The CDR3 totals 15 residues. Per the germline V gene, CDR1 is MDHEN and CDR2 is SYDVKM. V shed 1 base and J 4 bases; nucleotides not matched to a gene: 6. The CDR3 nucleotides read TGTGCCAGCAGTTTATTAACAGGGGAGGCCACTGAAGCTTTCTTT. Residues: CASSLLTGEATEAFF.

This clone was seen a single time. The genes are TRBV7-3 and TRBJ2-2; no definite D call. The CDR3 covers 14 residues. Looked up from germline, CDR1 is SGHTA and CDR2 is FQGTGA. Trimming left V 5 bases short and J 8 bases short, with 15 bases between. The CDR3 loop reads CASSAEFVAGELFF. DNA for the CDR3: TGTGCCAGCAGCGCCGAATTCGTGGCTGGGGAGCTGTTTTTT. Together with reference TRBV7-3 and TRBJ2-2, the CDR3 gives the full variable domain: GAGVSQTPSNKVTEKGKYVELRCDPISGHTALYWYRQSLGQGPEFLIYFQGTGAADDSGLPNDRFFAVRPEGSVSTLKIQRTERGDSAVYLCASSAEFVAGELFFGEGSRLTVL.

This clone was observed a single time. The chain joins TRBV7-6 to TRBJ1-2; 9 bases align to TRBD1. Germline CDR1 SGHVS, CDR2 FNYEAQ. The ends lost 5 bases at V and 5 bases at J; junction bases unmatched: 3. The CDR3 has 13 amino acids. For the CDR3, the DNA is TGTGCCAGCAGCCAACAGGGGGCATATGGCTACACCTTC. Translating it yields CASSQQGAYGYTF.

CDR3 in DNA: TGTGCCAGCTCTCCTACTAGCGGGACGCTAGGGAATGAGCAGTTCTTC. Translated: CASSPTSGTLGNEQFF. The rearrangement links TRBV18 to TRBJ2-1; TRBD2 matches 10 bases. V dropped 6 bases and J dropped 7; count of bases not matched to a gene: 12. The CDR3 sequence is 16 residues long. Germline-derived CDR1 and CDR2 are KGHSH and LQKENI.

The chain has TRBV7-2 and TRBJ2-7; 12 bases line up with TRBD2. CDR3 length equals 15 residues. Germline loops: CDR1 SGHTA, CDR2 FQGNSA. Trimming took 5 bases from V and 4 from J; bases not matched to a gene: 6. CDR3 DNA: TGTGCCAGCAGCCCGCTAGCGGGGGGGCCGTACGAGCAGTACTTC. Translating gives CASSPLAGGPYEQYF.